This T cell receptor beta chain came from a study of response to subunit inactivated influenza vaccine (dated by TCRdb to the late 2010s). With respect to the entire study: Deep quantitative profiling of the T cell receptor repertoire was used in the study to follow responses to a trivalent subunit inactivated influenza vaccine. General study outcomes and caveats: According to the authors, only a limited number of new T cells may be recruited by each seasonal influenza vaccination.

The germline V gene gives CDR1 as SGHRS and CDR2 as YFSETQ. Taken from cysteine to phenylalanine, the CDR3 has 16 residues. CDR3 DNA only is kept here, 48 bases in frame from base 1. The V and J ends are trimmed by 6 bases and 1 base, leaving 19 bases between them. Library preparation used RT-PCR. Sequencing relied on an Illumina HiSeq 2500. The raw public data were reprocessed by TCRdb itself: fastp quality trimming at Q25, MiXCR clonotype calling, in-frame beta chains only. Rows matching on CDR3 protein sequence are summarized as one entry with the most common DNA and genes. This sample has 500,000 to 750,000 distinct CDR3 sequences in its table, and 11% to 15% of those were observed once. The biggest ten clones account for 8.5% to 14% of the sample. Points on this clonotype: Its antigen specificity is not known. Nothing much larger sits one base from this clone, and base qualities are not available.

The rearranged segments are TRBV5-1 and TRBJ2-5; no D segment can be confidently identified. The source material was PBMCs from blood, sampled 12 days after vaccination. This TCR came from a man aged 50 or older who received an inactivated influenza vaccine. Donor details come from another sample of the same person, matched by shared clones. The DNA sequence reads TGCGCCAGCACCTTATCTCCTTCGGGCAGCCAAGAGACCCAGTACTTC. This yields the protein CASTLSPSGSQETQYF. The CDR3 plus the reference TRBV5-1 and TRBJ2-5 genes for the other parts give the full variable domain: KAGVTQTPRYLIKTRGQQVTLSCSPISGHRSVSWYQQTPGQGLQFLFEYFSETQRNKGNFPGRFSGRQFSNSRSEMNVSTLELGDSALYLCASTLSPSGSQETQYFGPGTRLLVL.